This T cell receptor (beta chain) is drawn from a study of T cells in Graves' hyperthyroidism and ophthalmopathy. Exclusion of a patient resulted from uncontrolled infection, other autoimmune disease, pregnancy or lactation. Amplified TCR beta CDR3 regions came from RNA transcripts. Initially, a first-round RT-PCR of the TCR CDR3 employed the HTBI primer set. TCRdb reanalysed the multiplex PCR reads using MiXCR and keeps one entry per CDR3 protein. The data hold around 490,000 distinct CDR3 sequences, with just under 20% observed a single time. This TCR came from a man aged 40-55 years with Graves' ophthalmopathy. Sequenced material: blood.

The CDR3 nucleotides read TGTGCCACCAGCTCGCGGCGGGAGGGCTCCTACAATGAGCAGTTCTTC. This gives the protein CATSSRREGSYNEQFF. This chain links TRBV15 with TRBJ2-1, with 9 positions matching TRBD2. Looked up from germline, CDR1 is LNHNV and CDR2 is YYDKDF (reference sequence). V was clipped by 5 bases and J by 0 bases; unmatched bases: 5. The CDR3 runs 16 residues.